These T cell receptor beta chains were read from a single sample in a study of breast tumors, draining lymph nodes, adjacent tissues. Using its own MiXCR run on the multiplex PCR reads, TCRdb lists one record per CDR3 protein. Here the sample spans around 300,000 distinct CDR3 sequences, 30% being singletons. The sample consisted of axillary lymph node tissue. The receptors were sampled from a female donor with breast cancer. Some clones in this sample may be carry-over from other donors' samples. Both conserved end residues are trimmed from each CDR3. The order of the fields is D gene, V gene, J gene, CDR3 protein. D genes are given only for firm matches.

D: TRBD1; V: TRBV5-5; J: TRBJ2-7; CDR3: ASSSGTGIYEQY
D: TRBD2; V: TRBV6-6; J: TRBJ2-2; CDR3: ASSYGGDTGELF
D: -; V: TRBV28; J: TRBJ2-1; CDR3: ASSPTSSSHNEQF
D: -; V: TRBV2; J: TRBJ1-5; CDR3: ASRAGRDNQPQH
D: -; V: TRBV20-1; J: TRBJ2-4; CDR3: SAGGGDIQY
D: -; V: TRBV11-3; J: TRBJ2-2; CDR3: ASSFSHNTYGELF
D: TRBD2; V: TRBV9; J: TRBJ2-1; CDR3: ASSVRGEASGRENEQF
D: -; V: TRBV15; J: TRBJ2-3; CDR3: ATSRTDTQY
D: -; V: TRBV3-1; J: TRBJ2-3; CDR3: ASSQRWQGTDTQY
D: -; V: TRBV6-5; J: TRBJ2-1; CDR3: ASRAAVVTANEQF
D: TRBD2; V: TRBV9; J: TRBJ2-7; CDR3: ASSVGLAGDGGYEQY
D: TRBD2; V: TRBV10-1; J: TRBJ2-2; CDR3: ASSESAGAGDGTGELF
D: -; V: TRBV12-3/TRBV12-4; J: TRBJ2-6; CDR3: ASSLAAGLSGANVLT
D: -; V: TRBV12-3/TRBV12-4; J: TRBJ1-5; CDR3: ASSLRDQPQH
D: -; V: TRBV30; J: TRBJ1-2; CDR3: AWSLGDYGYT
D: -; V: TRBV9; J: TRBJ1-1; CDR3: ASSATGILGTEAF
D: TRBD2; V: TRBV15; J: TRBJ2-7; CDR3: ASELAGAGSVYEQY
D: -; V: TRBV12-3/TRBV12-4; J: TRBJ1-4; CDR3: ASSFEGATNEELF
D: TRBD2; V: TRBV2; J: TRBJ2-7; CDR3: ASSGPVGSGSYEQY
D: -; V: TRBV27; J: TRBJ2-3; CDR3: ASHPPASKRADTQY
D: TRBD2; V: TRBV19; J: TRBJ2-6; CDR3: ASSQLAGANVLT
D: -; V: TRBV6-4; J: TRBJ2-3; CDR3: ASSHRPGTDTQY
D: -; V: TRBV20-1; J: TRBJ2-5; CDR3: SVVRTRETQY
D: TRBD2; V: TRBV7-8; J: TRBJ2-7; CDR3: ASSPHGTSLFEQY
D: -; V: TRBV5-6; J: TRBJ2-7; CDR3: ASSLGWSSYEQY
D: -; V: TRBV3-1; J: TRBJ2-7; CDR3: ASSQGVVTYEQY
D: TRBD1; V: TRBV6-2/TRBV6-3; J: TRBJ1-2; CDR3: ASRHRGLGYGYT
D: TRBD1; V: TRBV12-3/TRBV12-4; J: TRBJ1-3; CDR3: ASSLRTGGHGYTIY
D: -; V: TRBV11-2; J: TRBJ2-1; CDR3: ASSPKRTEQF
D: TRBD2; V: TRBV24-1; J: TRBJ2-5; CDR3: ATSDLKTSGTQETQY
D: TRBD1; V: TRBV20-1; J: TRBJ2-2; CDR3: SARTGTATSGELF
D: -; V: TRBV11-3; J: TRBJ2-7; CDR3: ASSTLRGDEQY
D: TRBD2; V: TRBV3-1; J: TRBJ2-2; CDR3: ASSQYGAGTNTGELF
D: -; V: TRBV11-2; J: TRBJ2-7; CDR3: ASSQGVTYAQY
D: -; V: TRBV2; J: TRBJ1-2; CDR3: ASFRTSANYGYT
D: -; V: TRBV10-3; J: TRBJ2-1; CDR3: AISENSRAYNEQF
D: -; V: TRBV29-1; J: TRBJ1-1; CDR3: SVERQPNTEAF
D: -; V: TRBV5-1; J: TRBJ2-5; CDR3: ASSPESGHQY
D: -; V: TRBV7-8; J: TRBJ1-5; CDR3: ASSGAAPEVQPQH
D: -; V: TRBV12-3/TRBV12-4; J: TRBJ1-5; CDR3: ASSWGYQPQH
D: TRBD1; V: TRBV7-9; J: TRBJ1-4; CDR3: ASTRDSLNEKLF
D: -; V: TRBV7-2; J: TRBJ1-5; CDR3: ASSLAAQNNQPQH
D: -; V: TRBV11-2; J: TRBJ2-3; CDR3: ASSIYLCSVGTADTQY
D: TRBD2; V: TRBV6-6; J: TRBJ2-1; CDR3: ASSYPLAGGPGEQF
D: -; V: TRBV20-1; J: TRBJ2-1; CDR3: SARDQSYNEQF
D: TRBD2; V: TRBV5-1; J: TRBJ2-1; CDR3: ASSALAGAFNEQF
D: TRBD2; V: TRBV19; J: TRBJ2-1; CDR3: ASIPGAGVWHEQF
D: TRBD2; V: TRBV6-5; J: TRBJ2-1; CDR3: ASSPSGVTRLYNEQF
D: -; V: TRBV30; J: TRBJ1-3; CDR3: AWSVGFGSGNTIY